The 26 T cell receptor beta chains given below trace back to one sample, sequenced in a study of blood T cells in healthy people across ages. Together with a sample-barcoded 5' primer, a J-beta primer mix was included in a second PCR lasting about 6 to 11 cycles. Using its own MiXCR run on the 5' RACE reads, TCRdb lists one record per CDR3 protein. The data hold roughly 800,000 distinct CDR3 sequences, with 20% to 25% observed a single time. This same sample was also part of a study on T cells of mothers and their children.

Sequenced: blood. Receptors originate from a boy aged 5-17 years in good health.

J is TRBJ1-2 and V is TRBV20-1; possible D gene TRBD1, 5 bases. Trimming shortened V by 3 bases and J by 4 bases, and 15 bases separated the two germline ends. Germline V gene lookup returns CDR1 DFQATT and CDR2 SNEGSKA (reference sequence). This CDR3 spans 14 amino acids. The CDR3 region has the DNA TGCAGTGCTAGTTTACAGGACGACACCTATGGCTACACCTTC. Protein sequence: CSASLQDDTYGYTF.

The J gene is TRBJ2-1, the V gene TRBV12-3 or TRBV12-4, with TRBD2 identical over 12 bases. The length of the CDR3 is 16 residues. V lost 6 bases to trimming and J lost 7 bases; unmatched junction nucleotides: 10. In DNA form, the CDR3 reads TGTGCCAGCAGCCCACCAACTAGCGGGGGGATTAATGAGCAGTTCTTC. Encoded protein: CASSPPTSGGINEQFF.

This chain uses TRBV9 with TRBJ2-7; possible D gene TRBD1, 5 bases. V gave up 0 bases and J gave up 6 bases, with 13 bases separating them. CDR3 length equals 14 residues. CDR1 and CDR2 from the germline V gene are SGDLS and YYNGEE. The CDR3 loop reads CASSVGAGWSEQYF. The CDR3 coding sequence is TGTGCCAGCAGCGTAGGCGCAGGGTGGAGCGAGCAGTACTTC.

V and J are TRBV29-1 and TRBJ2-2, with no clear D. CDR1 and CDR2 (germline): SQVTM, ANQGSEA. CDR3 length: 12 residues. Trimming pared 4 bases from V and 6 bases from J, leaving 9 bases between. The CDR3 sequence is CSVAADSGELFF. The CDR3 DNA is TGCAGCGTTGCGGCGGATTCCGGGGAGCTGTTTTTT.

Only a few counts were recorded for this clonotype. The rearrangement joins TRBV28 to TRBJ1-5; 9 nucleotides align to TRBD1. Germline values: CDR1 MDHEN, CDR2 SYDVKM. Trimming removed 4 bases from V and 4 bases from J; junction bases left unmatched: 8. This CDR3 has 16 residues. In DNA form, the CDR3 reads TGTGCCAGCAGTTCCGCCGGGACAGGGATGAATCAGCCCCAGCATTTT. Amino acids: CASSSAGTGMNQPQHF.

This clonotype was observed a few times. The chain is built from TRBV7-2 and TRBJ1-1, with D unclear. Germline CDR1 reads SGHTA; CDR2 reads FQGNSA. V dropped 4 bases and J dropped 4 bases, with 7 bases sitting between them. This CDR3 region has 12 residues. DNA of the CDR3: TGTGCCAGCAGCTCAGAGGGCACTGAAGCTTTCTTT. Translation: CASSSEGTEAFF. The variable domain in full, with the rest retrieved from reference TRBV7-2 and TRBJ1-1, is GAGVSQSPSNKVTEKGKDVELRCDPISGHTALYWYRQSLGQGLEFLIYFQGNSAPDKSGLPSDRFSAERTGGSVSTLTIQRTQQEDSAVYLCASSSEGTEAFFGQGTRLTVV.

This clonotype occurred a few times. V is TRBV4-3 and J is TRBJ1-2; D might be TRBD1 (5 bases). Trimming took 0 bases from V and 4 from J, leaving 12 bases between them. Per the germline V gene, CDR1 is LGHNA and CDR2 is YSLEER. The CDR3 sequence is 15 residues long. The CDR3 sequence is CASSQDRGWFYGYTF. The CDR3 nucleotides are TGCGCCAGCAGCCAAGATCGGGGGTGGTTCTATGGCTACACCTTC.

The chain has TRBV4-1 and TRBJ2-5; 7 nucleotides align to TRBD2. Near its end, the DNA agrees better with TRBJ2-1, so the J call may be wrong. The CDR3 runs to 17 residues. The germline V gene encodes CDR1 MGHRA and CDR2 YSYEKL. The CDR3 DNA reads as TGCGCCAGCAGCCAGGGGGGGGACTCCCACAGTACCAATGAGCAGTTCTTC. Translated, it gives CASSQGGDSHSTNEQFF.

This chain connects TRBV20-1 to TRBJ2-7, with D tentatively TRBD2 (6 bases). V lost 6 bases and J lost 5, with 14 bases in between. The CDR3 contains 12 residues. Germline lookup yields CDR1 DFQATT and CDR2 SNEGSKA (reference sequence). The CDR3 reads CSARDLGNEQYF. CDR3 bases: TGCAGTGCAAGGGACTTGGGGAACGAGCAGTACTTC.

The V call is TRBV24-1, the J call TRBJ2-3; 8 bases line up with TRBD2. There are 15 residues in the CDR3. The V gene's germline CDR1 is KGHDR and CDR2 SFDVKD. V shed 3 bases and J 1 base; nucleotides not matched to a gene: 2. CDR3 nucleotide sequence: TGTGCCACCAGTGATCCGGGGGGGCGCACAGATACGCAGTATTTT. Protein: CATSDPGGRTDTQYF.

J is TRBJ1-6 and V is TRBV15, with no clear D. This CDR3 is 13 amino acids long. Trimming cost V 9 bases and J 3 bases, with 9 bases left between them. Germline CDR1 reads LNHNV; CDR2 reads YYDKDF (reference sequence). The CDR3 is CATSLSYNSPLHF. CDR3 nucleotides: TGTGCCACATCGTTGAGCTATAATTCACCCCTCCACTTT.

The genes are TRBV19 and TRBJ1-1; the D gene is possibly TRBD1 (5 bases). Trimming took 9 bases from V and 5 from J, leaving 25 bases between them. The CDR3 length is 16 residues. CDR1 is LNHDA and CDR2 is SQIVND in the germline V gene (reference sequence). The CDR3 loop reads CASSLRDSSRRTEAFF. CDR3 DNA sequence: TGTGCCAGCTCCCTCCGGGACTCCTCGAGACGAACTGAAGCTTTCTTT.

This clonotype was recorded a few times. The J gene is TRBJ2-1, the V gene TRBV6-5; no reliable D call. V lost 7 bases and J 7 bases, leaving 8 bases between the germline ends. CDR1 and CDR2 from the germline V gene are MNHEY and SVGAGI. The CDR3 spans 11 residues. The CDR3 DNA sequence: TGTGCCAGCAAAAGGGTGAATGAGCAGTTCTTC. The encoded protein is CASKRVNEQFF.

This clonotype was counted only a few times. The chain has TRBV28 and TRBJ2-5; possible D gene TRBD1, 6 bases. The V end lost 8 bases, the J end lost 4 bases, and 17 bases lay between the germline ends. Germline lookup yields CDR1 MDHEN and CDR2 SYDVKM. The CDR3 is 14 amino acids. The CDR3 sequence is CASEGVIEGETQYF. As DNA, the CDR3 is TGTGCCAGCGAGGGGGTAATAGAGGGAGAGACCCAGTACTTC.

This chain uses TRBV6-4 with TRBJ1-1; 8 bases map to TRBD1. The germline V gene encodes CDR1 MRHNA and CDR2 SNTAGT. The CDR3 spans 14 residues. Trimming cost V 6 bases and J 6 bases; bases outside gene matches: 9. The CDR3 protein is CASRPGQGGAEAFF. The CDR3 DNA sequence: TGTGCCAGCAGGCCAGGACAGGGAGGGGCTGAAGCTTTCTTT.

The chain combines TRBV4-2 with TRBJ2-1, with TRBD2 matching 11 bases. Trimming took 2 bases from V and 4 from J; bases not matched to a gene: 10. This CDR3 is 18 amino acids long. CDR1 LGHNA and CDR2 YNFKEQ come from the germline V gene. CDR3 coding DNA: TGTGCCAGCAGCCAAAGTGGTAGCGGGAGGGCCCTATACAATGAGCAGTTCTTC. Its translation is CASSQSGSGRALYNEQFF.

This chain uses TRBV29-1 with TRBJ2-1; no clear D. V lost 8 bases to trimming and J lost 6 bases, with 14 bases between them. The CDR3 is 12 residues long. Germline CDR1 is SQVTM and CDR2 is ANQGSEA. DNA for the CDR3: TGCAGCTCCACTTGGTCCGGCAATGAGCAGTTCTTC. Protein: CSSTWSGNEQFF.

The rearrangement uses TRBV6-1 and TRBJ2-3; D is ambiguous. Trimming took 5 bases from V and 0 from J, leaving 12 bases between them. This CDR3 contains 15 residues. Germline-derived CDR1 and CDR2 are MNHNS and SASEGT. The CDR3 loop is CASSWNVASTDTQYF. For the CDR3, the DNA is TGTGCCAGCAGTTGGAACGTGGCTAGCACAGATACGCAGTATTTT.

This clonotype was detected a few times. CDR3 loop: CASSPGTSSEQFF. The CDR3 DNA sequence: TGCGCCAGCAGCCCCGGGACCTCTAGCGAGCAGTTCTTC. This chain uses TRBV5-1 with TRBJ2-1, with D tentatively TRBD1 or TRBD2 (5 bases each). V was cut by 4 bases and J by 10 bases, with 15 bases left in between. Germline CDR1 reads SGHRS; CDR2 reads YFSETQ. The CDR3 is 13 residues long.

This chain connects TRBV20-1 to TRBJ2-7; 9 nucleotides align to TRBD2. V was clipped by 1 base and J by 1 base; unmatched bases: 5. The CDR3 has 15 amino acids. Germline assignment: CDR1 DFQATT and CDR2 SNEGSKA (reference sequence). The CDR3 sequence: CSARAPAGGSYEQYF. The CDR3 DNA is TGCAGTGCTAGAGCCCCAGCGGGAGGATCCTACGAGCAGTACTTC.

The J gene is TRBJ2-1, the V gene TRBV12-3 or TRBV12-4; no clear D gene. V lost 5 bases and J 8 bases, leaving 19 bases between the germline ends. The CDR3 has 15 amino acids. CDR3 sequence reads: CASSHHRLPGDEQFF. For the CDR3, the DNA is TGTGCCAGCAGTCACCACAGACTCCCTGGGGATGAGCAGTTCTTC.

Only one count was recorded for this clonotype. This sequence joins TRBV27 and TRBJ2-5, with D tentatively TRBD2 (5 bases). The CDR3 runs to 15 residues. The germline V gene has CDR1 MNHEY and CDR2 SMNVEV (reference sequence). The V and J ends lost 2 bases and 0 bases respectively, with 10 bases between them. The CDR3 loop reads CASSLMPGYQETQYF. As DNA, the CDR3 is TGTGCCAGCAGTTTAATGCCGGGGTACCAAGAGACCCAGTACTTC.

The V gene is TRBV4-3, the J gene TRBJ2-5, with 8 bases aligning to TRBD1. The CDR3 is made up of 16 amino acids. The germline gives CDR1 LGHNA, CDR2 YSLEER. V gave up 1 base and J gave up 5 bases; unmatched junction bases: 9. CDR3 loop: CASSQGLSRGHETQYF. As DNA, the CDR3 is TGCGCCAGCAGCCAAGGTCTAAGCAGGGGGCACGAGACCCAGTACTTC.

The DNA for the CDR3 is TGTGCCAGCAGTGAATCGACAGGCCCAGGAGGAAACACCATATATTTT. Its translation: CASSESTGPGGNTIYF. The rearrangement links TRBV6-1 to TRBJ1-3, with D possibly matching TRBD1 (6 bases). Per the germline V gene, CDR1 is MNHNS and CDR2 is SASEGT. The ends were cut back, 2 bases at V and 4 bases at J, with 15 bases in the middle. The CDR3 is 16 residues long.

Written as DNA, the CDR3 is TGTGCCAGCCGGGGCCGGGATGGTCAGCCCCAGCATTTT. Residues: CASRGRDGQPQHF. The chain carries TRBV6-2 or TRBV6-3 and TRBJ1-5; possibly TRBD1 for D (5 bases). Germline assignment: CDR1 MNHEY and CDR2 SVGEGT. The CDR3 contains 13 residues. V was clipped by 8 bases and J by 6 bases, with 14 bases between them.

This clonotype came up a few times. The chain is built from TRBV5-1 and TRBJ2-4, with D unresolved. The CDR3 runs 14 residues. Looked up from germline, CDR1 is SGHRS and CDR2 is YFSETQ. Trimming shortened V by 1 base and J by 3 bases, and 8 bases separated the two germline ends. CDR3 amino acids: CASSLFSIKNIQYF. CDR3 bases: TGCGCCAGCAGCTTGTTTTCTATCAAAAACATTCAGTACTTC.